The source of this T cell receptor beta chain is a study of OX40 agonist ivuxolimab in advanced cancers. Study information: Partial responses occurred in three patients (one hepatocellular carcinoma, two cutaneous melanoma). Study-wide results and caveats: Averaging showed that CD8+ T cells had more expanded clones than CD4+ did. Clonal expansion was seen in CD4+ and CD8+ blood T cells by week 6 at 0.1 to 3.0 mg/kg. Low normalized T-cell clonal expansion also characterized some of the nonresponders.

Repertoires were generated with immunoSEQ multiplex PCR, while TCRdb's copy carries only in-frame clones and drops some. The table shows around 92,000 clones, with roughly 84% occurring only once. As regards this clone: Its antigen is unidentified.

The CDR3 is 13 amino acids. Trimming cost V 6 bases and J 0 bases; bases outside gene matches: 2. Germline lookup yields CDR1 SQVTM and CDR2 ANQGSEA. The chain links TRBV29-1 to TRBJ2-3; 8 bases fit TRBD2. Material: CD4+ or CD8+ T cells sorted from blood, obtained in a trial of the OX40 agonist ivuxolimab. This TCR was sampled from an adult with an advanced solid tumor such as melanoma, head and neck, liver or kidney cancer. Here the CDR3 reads CSVTSASTDTQYF. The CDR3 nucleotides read TGCAGCGTGACTAGCGCCAGCACAGATACGCAGTATTTT.